A single sample gave rise to the 28 T cell receptor beta chains below, sequenced in a study of blood T cell repertoires in COVID-19. Repertoires were generated with immunoSEQ multiplex PCR, while TCRdb's copy carries only in-frame clones and drops some. The sample lists 200,000 or so clones, 70% to 90% seen once, with about 6% in the top ten. Sample: peripheral blood. Receptors originate from a man older than 75 with acute or convalescent COVID-19.

The chain joins TRBV30 to TRBJ1-1, with TRBD1 identical over 7 bases. The germline gives CDR1 GTSNPN, CDR2 SVGIG (reference sequence). This CDR3 comprises 16 residues. Unmatched junction bases numbered 11, after V lost 3 bases and J lost 1 base. CDR3 amino acids: CAWSGSLTGANTEAFF. In nucleotides, the CDR3 is TGTGCCTGGAGCGGATCCCTTACAGGGGCGAACACTGAAGCTTTCTTT.

The CDR3 protein is CASSTATNEKLFF. DNA for the CDR3: TGTGCCAGTAGTACGGCAACTAATGAAAAACTGTTTTTT. The rearrangement links TRBV19 to TRBJ1-4; D not resolved. This CDR3 spans 13 amino acids. CDR1 and CDR2 from the germline V gene are LNHDA and SQIVND (reference sequence). The V end was cut by 4 bases, the J end by 0 bases, with 3 bases between.

This rearrangement joins TRBV13 to TRBJ1-6; D unclear. Trimming took off 5 bases at V and 7 bases at J, with 12 bases between the two ends. This CDR3 is built from 14 residues. Germline CDR1 reads PRHDT; CDR2 reads FYEKMQ (reference sequence). CDR3 nucleotide sequence: TGTGCCAGCAGCCGAGAACAGTCAAATTCACCCCTCCACTTT. The encoded protein is CASSREQSNSPLHF.

This chain links TRBV24-1 with TRBJ1-1; possible D gene TRBD1, 5 bases. Germline loops: CDR1 KGHDR, CDR2 SFDVKD. V was clipped by 5 bases and J by 4 bases, with 13 bases between them. This CDR3 contains 14 residues. Here the CDR3 DNA reads TGTGCCACCAGTGGGGGGGGTCCCCCCACTGAAGCTTTCTTT. Its protein is CATSGGGPPTEAFF.

The V and J genes are TRBV5-1 and TRBJ2-1; the D is unclear. The CDR3 loop spans 13 amino acids. Germline V gene sequence: CDR1 SGHRS, CDR2 YFSETQ. The germline V and J ends were trimmed by 5 bases and 8 bases, with 14 bases remaining between them. The CDR3 DNA reads as TGCGCCAGCAGTGGGTCTAGAGTCGATGAGCAGTTCTTC. It is translated as CASSGSRVDEQFF. Full variable domain (outside the CDR3, taken from reference TRBV5-1 and TRBJ2-1): KAGVTQTPRYLIKTRGQQVTLSCSPISGHRSVSWYQQTPGQGLQFLFEYFSETQRNKGNFPGRFSGRQFSNSRSEMNVSTLELGDSALYLCASSGSRVDEQFFGPGTRLTVL.

The CDR3 protein is CASSYELRSEAFF. Here the CDR3 DNA reads TGTGCCAGCAGTTACGAGCTCCGGAGCGAAGCTTTCTTT. The chain joins TRBV6-2 or TRBV6-3 to TRBJ1-1; no clear D. V gave up 2 bases and J gave up 8 bases, with 12 bases separating them. Germline CDR1 reads MNHEY; CDR2 reads SVGEGT. The CDR3 runs to 13 residues.

The chain couples TRBV6-1 to TRBJ2-5, with no clear D. The germline V and J ends were trimmed by 1 base and 5 bases, with 17 bases remaining between them. Germline V gene sequence: CDR1 MNHNS, CDR2 SASEGT. CDR3 size: 16 residues. The CDR3 region is CASSEGGSLPSETQYF. CDR3 DNA: TGTGCCAGCAGTGAAGGAGGCAGCCTCCCTTCCGAGACCCAGTACTTC.

The rearrangement joins TRBV7-2 to TRBJ2-3; 12 nucleotides match TRBD2. This CDR3 is built from 16 residues. Looked up from germline, CDR1 is SGHTA and CDR2 is FQGNSA. V lost 1 base and J lost 5; bases outside the gene matches: 4. The CDR3 sequence is CASSLGLAGVVDTQYF. The CDR3 DNA reads as TGTGCCAGCAGCTTAGGACTAGCGGGAGTGGTAGATACGCAGTATTTT.

The CDR3 sequence is CASSPLADQETQYF. The CDR3 coding sequence is TGTGCCAGCTCACCCCTAGCGGACCAAGAGACCCAGTACTTC. The V call is TRBV18, the J call TRBJ2-5; 7 positions agree with TRBD2. The CDR3 consists of 14 residues. Germline assignment: CDR1 KGHSH and CDR2 LQKENI. With 3 bases clipped from V and 0 bases from J, the junction kept 1 base outside the gene matches.

This chain uses TRBV6-5 with TRBJ1-3; 10 bases are a match to TRBD1. The CDR3 is 15 residues long. V dropped 5 bases and J dropped 3; count of bases not matched to a gene: 4. CDR1 MNHEY and CDR2 SVGAGI come from the germline V gene. The CDR3 spells CASSTDRGLGNTIYF. The CDR3 coding sequence is TGTGCCAGCAGTACAGACAGGGGGCTTGGAAACACCATATATTTT.

The chain uses TRBV6-5 and TRBJ2-7, with TRBD1 matching over 7 bases. CDR1 and CDR2 (germline): MNHEY, SVGAGI. CDR3 length equals 13 residues. J gave up 4 bases and V 4 bases, and 4 bases lay outside the gene matches. The CDR3 DNA is TGTGCCAGCAGTTCAACAGGGGTGTACGAGCAGTACTTC. Residues: CASSSTGVYEQYF.

This clone was counted at least ten times. The CDR3 is CASSFAGGRDTQYF. CDR3 in DNA: TGTGCCAGCAGCTTTGCGGGAGGGCGGGATACGCAGTATTTT. The chain joins TRBV7-8 to TRBJ2-3; 9 bases align to TRBD2. This CDR3 is 14 amino acids long. V was pared by 3 bases and J by 6 bases, with 4 bases of the junction left unmatched. From germline, CDR1 is SGHVS and CDR2 FQNEAQ.

This clone was detected once. The genes are TRBV5-5 and TRBJ2-3; D possibly corresponds to TRBD1 (6 bases). V was pared by 2 bases and J by 2 bases, with 12 bases between. The CDR3 totals 15 residues. The germline V gene encodes CDR1 SGHKS and CDR2 YYEKEE (reference sequence). CDR3 coding DNA: TGTGCCAGCAGCTTAGCAGGGGTCCCCACAGATACGCAGTATTTT. This codes for CASSLAGVPTDTQYF.

The chain employs TRBV15 and TRBJ2-5, with a weak D call TRBD1 (6 bases). The ends were cut back, 2 bases at V and 5 bases at J, with 15 bases in the middle. CDR3 length: 15 amino acids. Germline CDR1 and CDR2: LNHNV and YYDKDF (reference sequence). The CDR3 loop is CATSRLPYRVETQYF. The CDR3 DNA reads as TGTGCCACCAGCAGATTACCATACAGGGTGGAGACCCAGTACTTC.

The count of this clone is one. The chain uses TRBV5-1 and TRBJ2-5; 8 bases fit TRBD2. V was clipped by 4 bases and J by 4 bases; unmatched bases: 12. The CDR3 spans 16 residues. The germline CDR1 and CDR2 sequences are SGHRS and YFSETQ. The CDR3 coding sequence is TGCGCCAGCAGCAAGACCGCGGGAGGCGGGCTAGAGACCCAGTACTTC. Translated, it gives CASSKTAGGGLETQYF.

V is TRBV7-9 and J is TRBJ2-3; tentatively, D is TRBD1 (5 bases). Trimming shortened V by 0 bases and J by 3 bases, and 7 bases separated the two germline ends. CDR3 length equals 14 residues. CDR1 is SEHNR and CDR2 is FQNEAQ in the germline V gene (reference sequence). This CDR3 reads CASSLAQGTDTQYF. The CDR3 DNA is TGTGCCAGCAGCTTAGCGCAGGGTACAGATACGCAGTATTTT.

CDR3 DNA: TGTGCCAGCAGTTCTTCAGAAACAGGGGGCAGAGAGACCCAGTACTTC. It yields the protein CASSSSETGGRETQYF. The chain links TRBV7-9 to TRBJ2-5, with 9 positions matching TRBD1. The CDR3 consists of 16 residues. V shed 6 bases, J shed 4 bases, and the junction held 12 bases outside the gene matches. The germline CDR1 and CDR2 sequences are SEHNR and FQNEAQ (reference sequence). The variable domain in full, with the rest retrieved from reference TRBV7-9 and TRBJ2-5, is DTGVSQNPRHKITKRGQNVTFRCDPISEHNRLYWYRQTLGQGPEFLTYFQNEAQLEKSRLLSDRFSAERPKGSFSTLEIQRTEQGDSAMYLCASSSSETGGRETQYFGPGTRLLVL.

This chain links TRBV5-6 with TRBJ1-6; D uncertain. Germline CDR1 and CDR2: SGHDT and YYEEEE. This CDR3 has 15 residues. The ends were cut back, 4 bases at V and 5 bases at J, with 13 bases in the middle. Written as DNA, the CDR3 is TGTGCCAGCAGCCTACGCGGAGCCGATAATTCACCCCTCCACTTT. It encodes CASSLRGADNSPLHF.

This chain uses TRBV28 with TRBJ1-1; 9 bases are shared with TRBD1. The CDR3 extends over 14 amino acids. Trimming took 7 bases from V and 5 from J; bases not matched to a gene: 8. CDR1 is MDHEN, CDR2 SYDVKM, per germline. The CDR3 sequence: CASTGTGTGTEAFF. The CDR3 region has the DNA TGTGCCAGCACCGGGACAGGGACCGGGACTGAAGCTTTCTTT.

The chain carries TRBV6-5 and TRBJ2-7, with D perhaps TRBD1 (6 bases). CDR3 length: 15 residues. V was pared by 6 bases and J by 0 bases, with 15 bases between. Germline loops: CDR1 MNHEY, CDR2 SVGAGI. DNA for the CDR3: TGTGCCAGCAGCCCAGGGGCGGAGAGCTCCTACGAGCAGTACGTC. As protein: CASSPGAESSYEQYV.

This clone was seen only a few times. This chain joins TRBV5-1 and TRBJ2-1, with 8 bases lining up with TRBD2. Trimming removed 6 bases from V and 4 bases from J; junction bases left unmatched: 18. The CDR3 runs to 18 residues. In germline, CDR1 is SGHRS, CDR2 YFSETQ. The CDR3 nucleotides read TGCGCCAGCACCCGGACGTCCGGGACTAGTGGGGGATACAATGAGCAGTTCTTC. Translated: CASTRTSGTSGGYNEQFF.

J is TRBJ1-1 and V is TRBV20-1, with D maybe TRBD1 (5 bases). The CDR3 contains 14 residues. The germline CDR1 and CDR2 sequences are DFQATT and SNEGSKA (reference sequence). Deletions cut 3 bases from V and 1 base from J, with 12 bases between. The CDR3 loop reads CSASTHRQNTEAFF. DNA for the CDR3: TGCAGTGCTAGTACGCACAGGCAGAACACTGAAGCTTTCTTT.

The chain uses TRBV5-1 and TRBJ2-2; the match to TRBD1 covers 12 bases. The V and J ends lost 4 bases and 6 bases, in that order; junction bases with no gene match: 7. The CDR3 contains 16 residues. Germline CDR1 and CDR2: SGHRS and YFSETQ. For the CDR3, the DNA is TGCGCCAGCAGCGATAGGGGACAGGGGGCCGCCGGGGAGCTGTTTTTT. This codes for CASSDRGQGAAGELFF.

In this sample, this clone turned up once. The chain has TRBV29-1 and TRBJ1-1, with D hard to call. The CDR3 sequence is 14 residues long. Germline CDR1 reads SQVTM; CDR2 reads ANQGSEA. V shed 5 bases and J shed 1 base, with 14 bases lying between them. CDR3 coding DNA: TGCAGCGTTTTGCGGCCCCCCGCGAACACTGAAGCTTTCTTT. Its translation is CSVLRPPANTEAFF.

This clone was picked up a small number of times. This chain links TRBV7-9 with TRBJ1-6, with TRBD1 matching over 7 bases. This CDR3 comprises 15 residues. V was clipped by 3 bases and J by 6 bases; unmatched bases: 5. CDR1 and CDR2 (germline): SEHNR, FQNEAQ (reference sequence). CDR3 sequence (DNA): TGTGCCAGCAGCTTGAGGGGGCTTGGTAATTCACCCCTCCACTTT. This gives the protein CASSLRGLGNSPLHF.

The rearrangement joins TRBV27 to TRBJ2-2; D is undetermined. There are 14 residues in the CDR3. Per the germline V gene, CDR1 is MNHEY and CDR2 is SMNVEV (reference sequence). Trimming cost V 0 bases and J 4 bases, with 6 bases left between them. Here the CDR3 reads CASSLSSLTGELFF. The CDR3 coding sequence is TGTGCCAGCAGTTTATCGAGCCTCACCGGGGAGCTGTTTTTT.

The V call is TRBV18, the J call TRBJ2-7, with 7 bases lining up with TRBD1. Trimming removed 3 bases from V and 3 bases from J; junction bases left unmatched: 8. Germline assignment: CDR1 KGHSH and CDR2 LQKENI. CDR3 length: 15 residues. The CDR3 bases are TGTGCCAGCTCACCCGTTCAGGGGGATTTCTACGAGCAGTACGTC. This gives the protein CASSPVQGDFYEQYV.

This clone was counted a single time. The chain is built from TRBV24-1 and TRBJ2-2; TRBD2 agrees at 10 bases. CDR3 length equals 15 residues. The germline CDR1 and CDR2 sequences are KGHDR and SFDVKD. The J segment lost 6 bases and the V segment lost 3 bases, leaving 3 bases of the junction unmatched. The CDR3 is CATSDAGTSAGELFF. As DNA, the CDR3 is TGTGCCACCAGTGATGCCGGGACTAGCGCCGGGGAGCTGTTTTTT.